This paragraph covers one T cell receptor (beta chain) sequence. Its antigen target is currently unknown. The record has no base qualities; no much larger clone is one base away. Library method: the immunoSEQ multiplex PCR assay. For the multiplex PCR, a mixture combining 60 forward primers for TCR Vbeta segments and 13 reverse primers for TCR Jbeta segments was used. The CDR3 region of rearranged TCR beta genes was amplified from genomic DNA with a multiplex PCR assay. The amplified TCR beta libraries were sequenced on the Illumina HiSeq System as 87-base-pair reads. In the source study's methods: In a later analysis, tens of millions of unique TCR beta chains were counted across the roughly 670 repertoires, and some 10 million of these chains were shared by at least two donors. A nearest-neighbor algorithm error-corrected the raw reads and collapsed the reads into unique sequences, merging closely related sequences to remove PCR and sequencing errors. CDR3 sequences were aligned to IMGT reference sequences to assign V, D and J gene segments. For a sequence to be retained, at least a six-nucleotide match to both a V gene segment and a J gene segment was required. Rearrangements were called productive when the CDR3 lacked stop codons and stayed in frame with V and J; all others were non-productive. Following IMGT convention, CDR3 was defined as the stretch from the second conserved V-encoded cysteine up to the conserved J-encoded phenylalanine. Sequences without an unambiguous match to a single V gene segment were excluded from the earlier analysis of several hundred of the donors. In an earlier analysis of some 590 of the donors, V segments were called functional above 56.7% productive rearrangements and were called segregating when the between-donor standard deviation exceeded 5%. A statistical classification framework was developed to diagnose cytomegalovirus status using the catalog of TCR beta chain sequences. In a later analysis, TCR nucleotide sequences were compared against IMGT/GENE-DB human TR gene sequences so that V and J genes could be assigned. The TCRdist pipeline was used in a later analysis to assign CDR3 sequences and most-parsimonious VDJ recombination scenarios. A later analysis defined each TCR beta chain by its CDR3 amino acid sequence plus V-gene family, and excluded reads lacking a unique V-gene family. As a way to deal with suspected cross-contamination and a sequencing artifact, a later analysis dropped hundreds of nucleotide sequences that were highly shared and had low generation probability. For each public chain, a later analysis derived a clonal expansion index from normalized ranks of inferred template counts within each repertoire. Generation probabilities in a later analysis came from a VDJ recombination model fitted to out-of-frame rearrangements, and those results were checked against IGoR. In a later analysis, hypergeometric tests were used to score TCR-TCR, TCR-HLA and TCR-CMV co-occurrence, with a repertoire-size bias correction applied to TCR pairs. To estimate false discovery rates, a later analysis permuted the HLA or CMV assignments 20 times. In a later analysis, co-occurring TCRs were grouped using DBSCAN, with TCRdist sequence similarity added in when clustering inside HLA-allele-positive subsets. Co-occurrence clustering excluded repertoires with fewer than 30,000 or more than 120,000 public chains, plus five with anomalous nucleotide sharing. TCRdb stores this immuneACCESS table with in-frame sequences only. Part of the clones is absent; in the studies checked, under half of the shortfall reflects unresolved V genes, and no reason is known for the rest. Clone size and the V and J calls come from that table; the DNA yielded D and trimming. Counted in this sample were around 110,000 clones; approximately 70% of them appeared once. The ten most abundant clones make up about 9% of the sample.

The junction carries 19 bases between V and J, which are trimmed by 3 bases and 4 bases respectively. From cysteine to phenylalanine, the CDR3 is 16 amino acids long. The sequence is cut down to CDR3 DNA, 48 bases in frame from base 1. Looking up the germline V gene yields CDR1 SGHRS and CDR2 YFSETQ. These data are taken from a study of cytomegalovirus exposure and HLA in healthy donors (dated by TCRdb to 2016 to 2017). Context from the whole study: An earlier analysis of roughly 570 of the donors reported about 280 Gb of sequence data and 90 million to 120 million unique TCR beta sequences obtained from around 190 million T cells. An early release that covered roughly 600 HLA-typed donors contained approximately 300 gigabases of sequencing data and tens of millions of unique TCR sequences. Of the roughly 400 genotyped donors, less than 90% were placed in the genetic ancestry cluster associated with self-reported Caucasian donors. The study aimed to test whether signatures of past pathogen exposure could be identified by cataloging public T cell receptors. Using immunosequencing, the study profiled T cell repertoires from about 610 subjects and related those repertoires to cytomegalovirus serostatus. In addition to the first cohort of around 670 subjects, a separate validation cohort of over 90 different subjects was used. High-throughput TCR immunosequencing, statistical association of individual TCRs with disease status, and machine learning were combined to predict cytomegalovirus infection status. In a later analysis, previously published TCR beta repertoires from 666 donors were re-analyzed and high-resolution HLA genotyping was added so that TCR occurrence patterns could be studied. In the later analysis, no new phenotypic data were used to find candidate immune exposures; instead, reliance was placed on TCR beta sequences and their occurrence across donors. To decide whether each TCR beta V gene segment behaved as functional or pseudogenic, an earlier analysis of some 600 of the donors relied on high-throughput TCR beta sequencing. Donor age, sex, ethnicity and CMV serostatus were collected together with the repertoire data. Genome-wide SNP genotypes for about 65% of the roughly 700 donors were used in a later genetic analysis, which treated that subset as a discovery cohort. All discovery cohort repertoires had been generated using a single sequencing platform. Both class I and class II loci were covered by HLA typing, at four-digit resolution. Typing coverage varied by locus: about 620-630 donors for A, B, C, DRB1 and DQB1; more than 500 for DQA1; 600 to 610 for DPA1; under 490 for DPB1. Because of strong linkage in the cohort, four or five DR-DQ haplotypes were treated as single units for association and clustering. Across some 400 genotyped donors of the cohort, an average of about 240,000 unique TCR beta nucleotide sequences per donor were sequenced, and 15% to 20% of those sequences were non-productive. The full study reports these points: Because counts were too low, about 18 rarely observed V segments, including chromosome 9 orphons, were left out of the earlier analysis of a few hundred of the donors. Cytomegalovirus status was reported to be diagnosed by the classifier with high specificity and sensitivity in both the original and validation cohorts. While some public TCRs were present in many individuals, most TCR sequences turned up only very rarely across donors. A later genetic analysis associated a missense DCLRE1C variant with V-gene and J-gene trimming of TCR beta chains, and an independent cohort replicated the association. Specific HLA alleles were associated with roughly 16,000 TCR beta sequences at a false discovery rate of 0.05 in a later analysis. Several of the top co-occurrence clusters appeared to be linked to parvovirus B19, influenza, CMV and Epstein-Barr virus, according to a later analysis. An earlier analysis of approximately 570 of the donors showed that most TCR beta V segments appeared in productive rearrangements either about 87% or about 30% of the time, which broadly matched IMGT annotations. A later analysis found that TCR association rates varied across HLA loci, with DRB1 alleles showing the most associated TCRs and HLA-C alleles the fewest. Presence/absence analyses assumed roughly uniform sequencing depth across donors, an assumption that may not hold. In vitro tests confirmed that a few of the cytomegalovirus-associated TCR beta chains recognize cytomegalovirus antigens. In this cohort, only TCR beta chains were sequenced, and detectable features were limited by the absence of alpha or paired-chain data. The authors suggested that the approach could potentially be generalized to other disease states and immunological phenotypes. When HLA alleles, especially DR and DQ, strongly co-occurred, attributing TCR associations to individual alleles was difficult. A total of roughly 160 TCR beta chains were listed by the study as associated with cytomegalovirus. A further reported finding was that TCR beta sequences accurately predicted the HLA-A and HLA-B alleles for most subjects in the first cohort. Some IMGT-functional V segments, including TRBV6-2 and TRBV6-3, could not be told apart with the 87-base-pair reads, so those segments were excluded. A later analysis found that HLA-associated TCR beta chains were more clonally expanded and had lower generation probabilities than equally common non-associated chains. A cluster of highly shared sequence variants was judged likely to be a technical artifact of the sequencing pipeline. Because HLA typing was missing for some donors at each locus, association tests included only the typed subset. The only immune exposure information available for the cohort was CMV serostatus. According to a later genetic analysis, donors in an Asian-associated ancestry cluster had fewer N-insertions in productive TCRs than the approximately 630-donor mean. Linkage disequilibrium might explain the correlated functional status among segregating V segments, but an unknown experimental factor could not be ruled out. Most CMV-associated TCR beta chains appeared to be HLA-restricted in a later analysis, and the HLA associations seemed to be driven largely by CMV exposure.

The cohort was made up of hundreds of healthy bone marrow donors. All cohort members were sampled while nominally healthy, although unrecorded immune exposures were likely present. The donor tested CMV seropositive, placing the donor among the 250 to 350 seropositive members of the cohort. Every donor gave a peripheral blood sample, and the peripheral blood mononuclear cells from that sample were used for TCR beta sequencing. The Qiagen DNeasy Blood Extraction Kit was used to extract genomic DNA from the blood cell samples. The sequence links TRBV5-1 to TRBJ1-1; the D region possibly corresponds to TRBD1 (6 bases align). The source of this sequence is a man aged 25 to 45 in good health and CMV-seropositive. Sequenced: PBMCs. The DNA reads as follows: TGCGCCAGCAGCTCGAACAGGGCCGCGGGGGGCACTGAAGCTTTCTTT. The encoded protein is CASSSNRAAGGTEAFF.